This T cell receptor beta chain derives from a study of blood T cell repertoires in COVID-19. Study-level background: Samples representing acute and convalescent COVID-19 were sourced from the United States, Italy and Spain. T cells, B-cell-depleted T cells, or PBMCs provided the cDNA or gDNA that served as material.

This CDR3 spans 16 amino acids. CDR1 is LNHDA, CDR2 SQIVND, per germline (reference sequence). The V and J ends lost 5 bases and 5 bases, in that order; junction bases with no gene match: 9. Per the original data handling: Reference gene primer amplification yielded estimated nucleated cell counts. The method was immunoSEQ multiplex PCR; TCRdb's version includes in-frame clones alone and lacks a portion of them. The V and J calls and clone size are taken from that table; D and trimming were inferred from the DNA. The profile shows some 250,000 clones, 88% of them singletons. Sequencing was carried out using peripheral blood. This sequence joins TRBV19 and TRBJ2-2, with 9 bases lining up with TRBD2. The source is a woman in her 30s with acute or convalescent COVID-19. This chain's CDR3 is CASSASSGTQTGELFF. The CDR3 DNA follows: TGTGCCAGTAGTGCCTCTAGCGGGACACAGACCGGGGAGCTGTTTTTT. The complete variable domain, with remaining parts taken from reference TRBV19 and TRBJ2-2, reads DGGITQSPKYLFRKEGQNVTLSCEQNLNHDAMYWYRQDPGQGLRLIYYSQIVNDFQKGDIAEGYSVSREKKESFPLTVTSAQKNPTAFYLCASSASSGTQTGELFFGEGSRLTVL.